Below are 18 T cell receptor beta chains sequenced from a single sample in a study of T cell responses to AZD1222 COVID-19 vaccine (dated by TCRdb to the early 2020s). Taken with the paper, the label for time point translates to: about 28 days (+/-7) after the second vaccine dose. Libraries came from the immunoSEQ multiplex PCR assay. Entries here come from immuneACCESS through TCRdb and include only in-frame sequences with V and J called. Some clones fail to appear in such tables; in the studies checked, an unresolved V gene covers under half of the shortfall, and the cause of the remainder is unknown. Recorded for this sample are approximately 150,000 clones; 80% to 95% of them occurred a single time. Over 4% of the sample is held by the ten biggest clonotypes. The starting material was peripheral blood, obtained 28 days after the second AZD1222 dose. The receptors come from an adult who received the AZD1222 COVID-19 vaccine.

In this sample, this clone turned up once. The rearrangement links TRBV19 to TRBJ1-5; D is undetermined. This CDR3 region has 14 residues. Germline V gene sequence: CDR1 LNHDA, CDR2 SQIVND (reference sequence). The germline V and J ends were trimmed by 7 bases and 0 bases, with 10 bases remaining between them. Here the CDR3 reads CASTLGDSNQPQHF. As DNA, the CDR3 is TGTGCCAGTACCCTCGGGGATAGCAATCAGCCCCAGCATTTT.

The rearrangement uses TRBV18 and TRBJ2-1, with TRBD2 matching over 12 bases. Losses at the gene ends were 2 bases for V and 6 bases for J; bases not matched to a gene: 2. Germline V gives CDR1 KGHSH, CDR2 LQKENI. The CDR3 length is 15 residues. The CDR3 loop reads CASSPGTSGFNEQFF. CDR3 DNA: TGTGCCAGCTCACCAGGGACTAGCGGGTTCAATGAGCAGTTCTTC.

CDR3 loop: CASSLGGRQYF. In DNA, the CDR3 is TGTGCCAGCTCTCTCGGCGGCCGGCAGTACTTC. The chain combines TRBV27 with TRBJ2-7; D ambiguous. Trimming stripped 8 bases from V and 9 bases from J, with 14 bases between. This CDR3 region has 11 residues. CDR1 MNHEY and CDR2 SMNVEV come from the germline V gene (reference sequence).

The chain uses TRBV7-8 and TRBJ1-1; the D is unclear. Trimming removed 0 bases at V and 3 bases at J, with 8 bases between. The CDR3 length is 14 residues. The V gene's germline CDR1 is SGHVS and CDR2 FQNEAQ. The DNA for the CDR3 is TGTGCCAGCAGCTTAGCTGGATCAGACACTGAAGCTTTCTTT. Translating gives CASSLAGSDTEAFF.

The chain employs TRBV7-9 and TRBJ2-7; possibly TRBD2 for D (5 bases). The V gene lost 5 bases and the J gene lost 4 bases, with 9 bases spanning the gap. This CDR3 has 12 amino acids. Germline loops: CDR1 SEHNR, CDR2 FQNEAQ (reference sequence). CDR3 sequence (DNA): TGTGCCAGCAGCGCTTGGGAGTACGAGCAGTACTTC. Translating gives CASSAWEYEQYF.

The chain joins TRBV2 to TRBJ2-2; TRBD1 matches at 7 bases. V was pared by 9 bases and J by 3 bases, with 10 bases of the junction left unmatched. Germline V lookup: CDR1 SNHLY, CDR2 FYNNEI. CDR3 length: 15 residues. CDR3 coding DNA: TGTGCCAGTACCCCGGGACAGAGGGACACCGGGGAGCTGTTTTTT. This codes for CASTPGQRDTGELFF.

CDR3 sequence reads: CASSPALASHRAGELFF. In nucleotides, the CDR3 is TGTGCCAGCTCACCGGCACTAGCCTCACACCGGGCCGGGGAGCTGTTTTTT. J is TRBJ2-2 and V is TRBV18; D perhaps matches TRBD2 (6 bases). The CDR3 loop spans 17 amino acids. Per the germline V gene, CDR1 is KGHSH and CDR2 is LQKENI. V was pared by 3 bases and J by 6 bases, with 20 bases between.

The chain joins TRBV19 to TRBJ2-7; the D is unclear. Trimming stripped 4 bases from V and 2 bases from J, with 9 bases between. This CDR3 comprises 13 residues. Germline V lookup: CDR1 LNHDA, CDR2 SQIVND (reference sequence). The CDR3 coding sequence is TGTGCCAGTAGTACTTCGATTACCTACGAGCAGTACTTC. It codes for CASSTSITYEQYF.

The V call is TRBV7-2, the J call TRBJ2-7, with D possibly called TRBD1 or TRBD2 (5 bases each). Germline CDR1 is SGHTA and CDR2 is FQGNSA. V lost 5 bases and J 6 bases, leaving 14 bases between the germline ends. The CDR3 spans 13 residues. This chain's CDR3 is CASSVSGSAEQYF. DNA of the CDR3: TGTGCCAGCAGCGTATCAGGGAGCGCCGAGCAGTACTTC.

The rearrangement links TRBV4-3 to TRBJ2-1; 8 bases match TRBD1. The ends lost 1 base at V and 5 bases at J; junction bases unmatched: 10. CDR1 is LGHNA and CDR2 is YSLEER in the germline V gene. The CDR3 totals 17 residues. In DNA form, the CDR3 reads TGCGCCAGCAGCCAAGGATCCGGGACAGGTAAAAACAATGAGCAGTTCTTC. It translates to CASSQGSGTGKNNEQFF.

This chain uses TRBV6-4 with TRBJ2-2; a weak D match, TRBD1 (5 bases). The CDR3 length is 15 residues. With 0 bases removed from V and 4 bases from J, the gap between germline ends came to 9 bases. Germline V lookup: CDR1 MRHNA, CDR2 SNTAGT. The CDR3 DNA reads TGTGCCAGCAGTGACTCGGCAGGGCCCACCGGGGAGCTGTTTTTT. It yields the protein CASSDSAGPTGELFF.

This clone was picked up many times. The J gene is TRBJ2-7, the V gene TRBV4-2; 7 nucleotides match TRBD1. After removal of 4 bases from V and 4 bases from J, the junction contained 16 bases not matched to a gene. The germline CDR1 and CDR2 sequences are LGHNA and YNFKEQ. The CDR3 totals 17 residues. The CDR3 here is CASSPQVKGQPLYEQYF. CDR3 nucleotide sequence: TGTGCCAGCAGCCCGCAGGTGAAGGGACAGCCTTTATACGAGCAGTACTTC.

The J gene is TRBJ1-2, the V gene TRBV7-9; no clear D gene. The CDR3 is 13 amino acids. The germline CDR1 and CDR2 sequences are SEHNR and FQNEAQ (reference sequence). V was clipped by 6 bases and J by 4 bases, with 12 bases between them. CDR3 nucleotides: TGTGCCAGCAGGGAGCAGCCCTCCTATGGCTACACCTTC. This translates into CASREQPSYGYTF.

The chain carries TRBV11-1 and TRBJ2-7; D may be TRBD1 or TRBD2 (5 bases each). The CDR3 consists of 13 residues. In germline, CDR1 is SGHAT, CDR2 FQDESV (reference sequence). Trimming shortened V by 6 bases and J by 6 bases, and 15 bases separated the two germline ends. The CDR3 nucleotides are TGTGCCAGCAGACAATCTTGGGGGTCCGAGCAGTACTTC. This codes for CASRQSWGSEQYF.

The chain uses TRBV4-1 and TRBJ1-2; D ambiguous. Germline V gene sequence: CDR1 MGHRA, CDR2 YSYEKL. The CDR3 runs 15 residues. With 0 bases removed from V and 6 bases from J, the gap between germline ends came to 14 bases. The CDR3, as DNA: TGCGCCAGCAGCCAAGAGACCAGTACGATCCATGGCTACACCTTC. Protein product: CASSQETSTIHGYTF.

This chain connects TRBV7-9 to TRBJ1-1; a possible D gene is TRBD1 (6 bases). The CDR3 is 13 amino acids. Germline CDR1 reads SEHNR; CDR2 reads FQNEAQ (reference sequence). V lost 2 bases and J lost 3, with 7 bases in between. In DNA, the CDR3 is TGTGCCAGCAGCTTATACAGGGACACTGAAGCTTTCTTT. Encoded protein: CASSLYRDTEAFF. Full variable domain (missing parts from reference TRBV7-9 and TRBJ1-1): DTGVSQNPRHKITKRGQNVTFRCDPISEHNRLYWYRQTLGQGPEFLTYFQNEAQLEKSRLLSDRFSAERPKGSFSTLEIQRTEQGDSAMYLCASSLYRDTEAFFGQGTRLTVV.

The gene calls are TRBV5-1 and TRBJ1-1; D is unclear. Trimming pared 5 bases from V and 5 bases from J, leaving 7 bases between. The CDR3 runs 11 residues. The V gene's germline CDR1 is SGHRS and CDR2 YFSETQ. The CDR3 protein is CASRLRTEAFF. The CDR3 nucleotides read TGCGCCAGCAGGTTGAGGACTGAAGCTTTCTTT.

This clone was counted a single time. This chain uses TRBV7-2 with TRBJ1-1; 7 positions match TRBD1. The CDR3 covers 13 residues. Trimming took 2 bases from V and 7 from J; bases not matched to a gene: 4. Germline V CDR1 and CDR2: SGHTA, FQGNSA. Here the CDR3 reads CASSLWTGREAFF. The CDR3 DNA sequence: TGTGCCAGCAGCTTATGGACAGGCCGTGAAGCTTTCTTT.